This TCR beta chain emerged from a study of T-cell reconstitution after alpha-beta-depleted transplantation in children. Unique molecular identifiers featured in how the TCRbeta library was prepared. Via MiXCR, TCRdb re-called the PCR reads, giving one row per CDR3 protein. The sample shows a few hundred thousand distinct CDR3 sequences, roughly an eighth of them seen only once. The CDR3 loop spans 14 amino acids. From germline, CDR1 is MNHNS and CDR2 SASEGT. Trimming cost V 4 bases and J 0 bases, with 9 bases left between them. To note about this clonotype: A much bigger clone sits one base away, suggesting this may be a read error. The CDR3 does not close with the conserved phenylalanine or tryptophan, likely indicating a read error.

The chain employs TRBV6-1 and TRBJ1-1, with D possibly being TRBD1 (5 bases). The source of this sequence is a human donor who donated a stem cell graft to a child with combined immunodeficiency. This specimen was PBMCs from the stem cell graft donor, taken from the stem cell graft. The CDR3 DNA is TGTGCCAGCAGTGCGGGACTGCTGAACACTGAAGCTTTCTTA. Protein: CASSAGLLNTEAFL.